What follows are 25 T cell receptor beta chains derived from one specimen sequenced in a study of T-cell memory formation after mild COVID-19. One entry per CDR3 protein, called by TCRdb with MiXCR from the 5' RACE reads. The sample has 25,000 to 35,000 distinct CDR3 sequences, around 21% seen once. The sequenced sample was PBMCs or a T cell subset sorted from them (not recorded which). The receptors stem from an adult who had mild COVID-19 (a few samples of this study predate the infection). Cell type and time point are not known.

This clonotype was seen many times. The chain's CDR3 is CASRFRGHFQETQYF. The CDR3 DNA follows: TGCGCCAGCAGGTTCCGGGGACACTTTCAAGAGACCCAGTACTTC. The chain has TRBV5-1 and TRBJ2-5; possibly TRBD1 for D (6 bases). The CDR3 spans 15 residues. Germline V lookup: CDR1 SGHRS, CDR2 YFSETQ. The ends were cut back, 5 bases at V and 2 bases at J, with 16 bases in the middle. The variable domain in full, completed from reference TRBV5-1 and TRBJ2-5, reads KAGVTQTPRYLIKTRGQQVTLSCSPISGHRSVSWYQQTPGQGLQFLFEYFSETQRNKGNFPGRFSGRQFSNSRSEMNVSTLELGDSALYLCASRFRGHFQETQYFGPGTRLLVL.

The V gene is TRBV7-8, the J gene TRBJ2-1; D may be TRBD2 (7 bases). The germline gives CDR1 SGHVS, CDR2 FQNEAQ. The CDR3 has 15 residues. V lost 5 bases and J 7 bases, leaving 18 bases between the germline ends. Written as DNA, the CDR3 is TGTGCCAGCAGCCCGTATGAGGGGGGGAATAATGAGCAGTTCTTC. Its translation is CASSPYEGGNNEQFF.

By proportion, this clonotype is medium-sized. This rearrangement joins TRBV20-1 to TRBJ2-7; the D is unclear. V was shortened by 5 bases and J by 1 base, with 6 bases between the two germline ends. The CDR3 runs 11 residues. Per germline, CDR1 DFQATT and CDR2 SNEGSKA (reference sequence). The chain's CDR3 is CSAERSYEQYF. In nucleotides, the CDR3 is TGCAGTGCTGAAAGATCCTACGAGCAGTACTTC.

The V and J genes are TRBV11-3 and TRBJ2-1; D is undetermined. The CDR3 is 15 residues long. V dropped 6 bases and J dropped 8 bases, with 20 bases sitting between them. Germline V gives CDR1 SGHNT, CDR2 YENEEA. CDR3 loop: CASRSQGSPPHEQFF. Here the CDR3 DNA reads TGTGCCAGCAGATCCCAAGGCAGCCCCCCACATGAGCAGTTCTTC.

This clonotype has ten or more counts. The chain recombines TRBV6-5 with TRBJ2-2; possible D gene TRBD1, 7 bases. CDR1 and CDR2 (germline): MNHEY, SVGAGI. The ends were cut back, 6 bases at V and 5 bases at J, with 13 bases in the middle. CDR3 size: 14 residues. The CDR3 nucleotides read TGTGCCAGCAGGCGACAGGGAGGAACCGGGGAGCTGTTTTTT. Its translation is CASRRQGGTGELFF.

This clonotype is medium-sized by share. The chain links TRBV4-1 to TRBJ1-6; D might be TRBD1 (5 bases). The V gene lost 1 base and the J gene lost 14 bases, with 15 bases spanning the gap. Germline loops: CDR1 MGHRA, CDR2 YSYEKL. CDR3 size: 14 residues. The CDR3 region has the DNA TGCGCCAGCAGCCAAGGCTTCGGGACTGGGGCCCTCCACTTT. Its protein product is CASSQGFGTGALHF.

The genes are TRBV7-9 and TRBJ1-1, with D hard to call. V was trimmed by 1 base and J by 6 bases, leaving 12 bases between them. The CDR3 covers 14 residues. Germline V CDR1 and CDR2: SEHNR, FQNEAQ (reference sequence). CDR3 region: CASSLVVGFAEAFF. The DNA of the CDR3 is TGTGCCAGCAGCTTAGTAGTAGGGTTCGCTGAAGCTTTCTTT. Variable domain in full (rest from reference TRBV7-9 and TRBJ1-1): DTGVSQNPRHKITKRGQNVTFRCDPISEHNRLYWYRQTLGQGPEFLTYFQNEAQLEKSRLLSDRFSAERPKGSFSTLEIQRTEQGDSAMYLCASSLVVGFAEAFFGQGTRLTVV.

V and J are TRBV12-5 and TRBJ1-1; perhaps TRBD1 as D (5 bases). Germline loops: CDR1 LGHNT, CDR2 FRNRAP. The CDR3 length is 15 residues. V shed 7 bases and J shed 4 bases, with 19 bases lying between them. DNA for the CDR3: TGTGCTAGTGCCACCGGCTTGGGGCGTCTCACTGAAGCTTTCTTT. The encoded protein is CASATGLGRLTEAFF. Full variable domain (remainder filled in from reference TRBV12-5 and TRBJ1-1): DARVTQTPRHKVTEMGQEVTMRCQPILGHNTVFWYRQTMMQGLELLAYFRNRAPLDDSGMPKDRFSAEMPDATLATLKIQPSEPRDSAVYFCASATGLGRLTEAFFGQGTRLTVV.

This clonotype was found a few times. At one boundary the junction diverges from the germline segment, which might be a read error. V is TRBV7-7 and J is TRBJ1-2; weak D call: TRBD1 (6 bases). Germline lookup yields CDR1 SSHAT and CDR2 FNYEAQ (reference sequence). This CDR3 has 16 residues. The CDR3 spells CASTSGKDSQLYGYTF. The CDR3 DNA reads TGTGCTAGCACTTCGGGGAAGGACAGCCAACTCTATGGCTACACCTTC.

This clonotype was seen repeatedly, ten times or more. The V gene is TRBV18, the J gene TRBJ2-7, with D maybe TRBD1 (5 bases). Trimming pared 3 bases from V and 6 bases from J, leaving 18 bases between. The CDR3 consists of 15 residues. Germline CDR1 KGHSH, CDR2 LQKENI. The CDR3, as DNA: TGTGCCAGCTCACCGAGTCGGCAGGGTGGTAGCGAGCAGTACTTC. Translating it yields CASSPSRQGGSEQYF. Together with reference TRBV18 and TRBJ2-7, the CDR3 gives the full variable domain: NAGVMQNPRHLVRRRGQEARLRCSPMKGHSHVYWYRQLPEEGLKFMVYLQKENIIDESGMPKERFSAEFPKEGPSILRIQQVVRGDSAAYFCASSPSRQGGSEQYFGPGTRLTVT.

This clonotype occurred a few times. A clone one base away is much larger, so this may be a read error. V usage is TRBV3-1 and J usage is TRBJ2-3; tentative D call: TRBD2 (5 bases). The length of the CDR3 is 14 residues. The germline CDR1 and CDR2 sequences are LGHDT and YNNKEL (reference sequence). CDR3 amino acids: CAISQVDSSGTQYF. For the CDR3, the DNA is TGTGCCATCAGCCAGGTTGACTCCTCGGGGACGCAGTATTTT.

The V gene is TRBV5-1, the J gene TRBJ1-1; 10 positions agree with TRBD1. CDR3 size: 16 residues. V shed 4 bases and J 4 bases; nucleotides not matched to a gene: 10. Germline lookup yields CDR1 SGHRS and CDR2 YFSETQ. Written as DNA, the CDR3 is TGCGCCAGCAGCCCCTGGACAGGGGGTAAGGGCACTGAAGCTTTCTTT. The encoded protein is CASSPWTGGKGTEAFF.

The table lists this clonotype with many counts. This chain joins TRBV3-1 and TRBJ2-1; D may be TRBD1 (5 bases). Trimming took off 0 bases at V and 2 bases at J, with 17 bases between the two ends. CDR1 LGHDT and CDR2 YNNKEL come from the germline V gene (reference sequence). This CDR3 has 18 residues. The CDR3 protein is CASSQDGRAGLPYNEQFF. CDR3 nucleotide sequence: TGTGCCAGCAGCCAAGATGGAAGGGCAGGGTTACCCTACAATGAGCAGTTCTTC.

The sample holds many counts of this clonotype. DNA for the CDR3: TGTGCCAGTCGGCGGTTGAGCTCCTACGAGCAGTACTTC. Its translation is CASRRLSSYEQYF. This chain connects TRBV25-1 to TRBJ2-7, with D hard to call. Trimming took 9 bases from V and 0 from J, leaving 12 bases between them. Germline loops: CDR1 MGHDK, CDR2 SYGVNS. This CDR3 region has 13 residues.

There are many counts of this clonotype. The V gene is TRBV2, the J gene TRBJ1-5; perhaps TRBD1 as D (5 bases). Trimming removed 5 bases at V and 6 bases at J, with 17 bases between. The CDR3 has 15 amino acids. Germline CDR1 reads SNHLY; CDR2 reads FYNNEI. The CDR3 is CASSRDSETGQPQHF. The CDR3 DNA reads as TGTGCCAGCAGTCGGGACTCAGAAACGGGTCAGCCCCAGCATTTT.

In DNA form, the CDR3 reads TGTGCCAGCAGTTTTGGGTATGGCAAAAACACTGAAGCTTTCTTT. Amino acid sequence: CASSFGYGKNTEAFF. The chain couples TRBV27 to TRBJ1-1; D gene uncertain. The CDR3 totals 15 residues. Trimming removed 3 bases at V and 2 bases at J, with 13 bases between. The germline CDR1 and CDR2 sequences are MNHEY and SMNVEV (reference sequence).

The V and J genes are TRBV13 and TRBJ2-2; 8 nucleotides agree with TRBD1. The CDR3 runs 17 residues. The germline gives CDR1 PRHDT, CDR2 FYEKMQ (reference sequence). V lost 4 bases to trimming and J lost 1 base; unmatched junction nucleotides: 8. CDR3 coding DNA: TGTGCCAGCAGCTCTTATCCGGACAGGGTGAACACCGGGGAGCTGTTTTTT. It encodes CASSSYPDRVNTGELFF.

This clonotype was detected only a few times. The rearrangement uses TRBV18 and TRBJ1-1; D call uncertain. This CDR3 has 14 amino acids. Per germline, CDR1 KGHSH and CDR2 LQKENI. Trimming cost V 3 bases and J 5 bases, with 13 bases left between them. DNA for the CDR3: TGTGCCAGCTCACCTAGTTATGGAGGGACTGAAGCTTTCTTT. This codes for CASSPSYGGTEAFF.

This clonotype was seen many times. This rearrangement joins TRBV20-1 to TRBJ1-5; 10 bases line up with TRBD1. The CDR3 has 14 residues. With V trimmed by 3 bases and J by 9 bases, 8 bases remained unmatched. CDR1 DFQATT and CDR2 SNEGSKA come from the germline V gene (reference sequence). This CDR3 is CSARGDRGTGPQHF. CDR3 coding DNA: TGCAGTGCTAGGGGGGACAGGGGAACAGGGCCCCAGCATTTT.

The sample holds many counts of this clonotype. CDR3 sequence (DNA): TGTGCCAGCAGCTGGACGGGACCCAGAAATTCACCCCTCCACTTT. Encoded protein: CASSWTGPRNSPLHF. This rearrangement joins TRBV27 to TRBJ1-6, with D perhaps matching TRBD1 (5 bases). Germline CDR1 and CDR2: MNHEY and SMNVEV (reference sequence). With 6 bases removed from V and 7 bases from J, the gap between germline ends came to 16 bases. This CDR3 comprises 15 residues.

This clonotype showed up many times. The rearrangement uses TRBV2 and TRBJ1-2; possibly TRBD1 for D (5 bases). Germline CDR1 is SNHLY and CDR2 is FYNNEI. V shed 6 bases and J shed 6 bases, with 23 bases lying between them. The CDR3 totals 16 residues. The CDR3 sequence is CASSAPRQTTRNGYTF. The CDR3 DNA is TGTGCCAGCAGCGCTCCCCGACAGACAACTAGGAATGGCTACACCTTC. Supplemented by reference TRBV2 and TRBJ1-2, the full variable domain reads EPEVTQTPSHQVTQMGQEVILRCVPISNHLYFYWYRQILGQKVEFLVSFYNNEISEKSEIFDDQFSVERPDGSNFTLKIRSTKLEDSAMYFCASSAPRQTTRNGYTFGSGTRLTVV.

In this sample, this clonotype turned up many times. This chain uses TRBV12-3 or TRBV12-4 with TRBJ2-7; the D is unclear. This CDR3 has 13 amino acids. V was cut by 6 bases and J by 3 bases, with 12 bases left in between. As DNA, the CDR3 is TGTGCCAGCAGCACGGACGGCCGCTACGAGCAGTACTTC. It specifies CASSTDGRYEQYF.

CDR3 sequence (DNA): TGTGCCAGCAGTCCGAGGCCGGGGGCGATCTACAATGAGCAGTTCTTC. It translates to CASSPRPGAIYNEQFF. The chain combines TRBV11-1 with TRBJ2-1, with D perhaps assigned TRBD1 or TRBD2 (6 bases each). This CDR3 spans 16 amino acids. The V gene lost 6 bases and the J gene lost 3 bases, with 18 bases spanning the gap. CDR1 SGHAT and CDR2 FQDESV come from the germline V gene (reference sequence). The full variable domain, rest sourced from reference TRBV11-1 and TRBJ2-1, is EAEVAQSPRYKITEKSQAVAFWCDPISGHATLYWYRQILGQGPELLVQFQDESVVDDSQLPKDRFSAERLKGVDSTLKIQPAELGDSAMYLCASSPRPGAIYNEQFFGPGTRLTVL.

Ten or more counts support this clonotype. The chain is built from TRBV7-3 and TRBJ1-4, with 7 bases lining up with TRBD1. Germline V lookup: CDR1 SGHTA, CDR2 FQGTGA. The junction had 5 bases not matched to a gene; V was cut back by 5 bases and J by 8 bases. This CDR3 is built from 13 residues. Here the CDR3 DNA reads TGTGCCAGCAGCCGCCAGGGGGGAGAAAAACTGTTTTTT. Amino acid sequence: CASSRQGGEKLFF.

This clonotype was counted at least ten times. The chain carries TRBV11-2 and TRBJ2-1, with 7 nucleotides matching TRBD1. V dropped 5 bases and J dropped 8; count of bases not matched to a gene: 12. This CDR3 has 15 residues. CDR1 and CDR2 from the germline V gene are SGHAT and FQNNGV. In nucleotides, the CDR3 is TGTGCCAGCAGCATGGGACAGACAAGCAGGGATGAGCAGTTCTTC. It yields the protein CASSMGQTSRDEQFF.